This T cell receptor beta chain is from a study of HIV-infected children after antiretroviral therapy interruption. The wider study: Recorded EBV and CMV exposure existed for most children. For the interruption arm, samples span week 0 through about 3 years after study end.

Indicated treatment: PENTA 11 planned treatment interruption arm or continuous ART arm. This clonotype showed up many times. The TCR library was built from RNA with a 3' RACE protocol and unique molecular identifiers. TCRdb processed the 3' RACE reads anew with MiXCR; each CDR3 protein has one entry. The table records some 90,000 distinct CDR3 sequences, approximately 6.9% of them present only once. The CDR3 runs 13 residues. V shed 7 bases and J shed 7 bases, with 16 bases lying between them. The sample here was CD45RA+ CD4+ T cells from PBMCs, pooled from several time points, taken from a donor given antiretroviral therapy, either interrupted or continuous. The subset is: naive CD4+ CD45RA+ CD45RO- T cells. The chain employs TRBV12-3 or TRBV12-4 and TRBJ1-1; tentatively, D is TRBD1 (6 bases). This TCR was recovered from a pool of human donors with HIV. CDR3 DNA sequence: TGTGCCAGCACCATCCGCCAGGGGAATGAAGCTTTCTTT. Its protein is CASTIRQGNEAFF.